One and the same sample provided the 21 T cell receptor beta chains below, sequenced in a study of T-cell reconstitution after alpha-beta-depleted transplantation in children. During its preparation, the TCRbeta library received unique molecular identifiers. TCRdb fed the PCR reads into MiXCR, producing one record per CDR3 protein. The sample has a few hundred thousand distinct CDR3 sequences, 10% to 15% seen once. The material was PBMCs, mostly from graft donor cells, obtained 360 days after TCRalphabeta/CD19-depleted stem cell transplant. Receptors were obtained from a male patient aged 10-17 years who had a stem cell transplant for acute myeloid leukemia, so the T cells may come from the graft donor.

This clonotype was seen at least ten times. The chain uses TRBV20-1 and TRBJ1-2; D remains ambiguous. The V end lost 0 bases, the J end lost 7 bases, and 9 bases lay between the germline ends. Per the germline V gene, CDR1 is DFQATT and CDR2 is SNEGSKA (reference sequence). This CDR3 has 12 amino acids. CDR3 amino acids: CSARELSGGYTF. Written as DNA, the CDR3 is TGCAGTGCTAGAGAGCTCTCGGGTGGCTACACCTTC.

The V and J genes are TRBV7-9 and TRBJ1-2, with 7 bases matching TRBD1. The V segment lost 4 bases and the J segment 4 bases; nucleotides outside the gene matches: 9. This CDR3 has 15 residues. Per germline, CDR1 SEHNR and CDR2 FQNEAQ (reference sequence). As DNA, the CDR3 is TGTGCCAGCAGCTCACCGGGACAGATCTTCTATGGCTACACCTTC. This gives the protein CASSSPGQIFYGYTF.

This clonotype was seen a few times. The chain uses TRBV28 and TRBJ2-7, with D tentatively TRBD1 (5 bases). The CDR3 loop spans 12 amino acids. Looked up from germline, CDR1 is MDHEN and CDR2 is SYDVKM. Trimming pared 6 bases from V and 11 bases from J, leaving 17 bases between. The CDR3 is CASRNSRGYEYF. DNA for the CDR3: TGTGCCAGCAGGAACAGTAGGGGTTACGAGTACTTC.

This clonotype was seen a handful of times. The junction shows a germline mismatch at one end, possibly a read error. The chain couples TRBV20-1 to TRBJ2-5; 9 nucleotides agree with TRBD1. The CDR3 has 16 residues. Germline-derived CDR1 and CDR2 are DFQATT and SNEGSKA (reference sequence). CDR3 protein: CCARDPGDRAEETQYF. CDR3 DNA sequence: TGCTGTGCTAGAGACCCCGGGGACAGGGCGGAGGAGACCCAGTACTTC.

This clonotype was counted a few times. CDR3 in amino acids: CAWIDYEQFF. For the CDR3, the DNA is TGTGCCTGGATTGATTATGAGCAGTTCTTC. The chain couples TRBV30 to TRBJ2-1; D is uncertain. Germline CDR1 reads GTSNPN; CDR2 reads SVGIG (reference sequence). This CDR3 contains 10 residues. V was trimmed by 4 bases and J by 8 bases, leaving 6 bases between them.

The rearrangement joins TRBV9 to TRBJ2-7; D gene unclear. The germline gives CDR1 SGDLS, CDR2 YYNGEE. The CDR3 loop spans 13 amino acids. V gave up 0 bases and J gave up 6 bases, with 10 bases separating them. The CDR3 bases are TGTGCCAGCAGCGTAGCCATAAGTTCCGAGCAGTACTTC. Translation gives CASSVAISSEQYF.

This clonotype was recorded a few times. The J gene is TRBJ2-5, the V gene TRBV20-1; TRBD2 might be the D (6 bases). The germline V gene encodes CDR1 DFQATT and CDR2 SNEGSKA (reference sequence). CDR3 length: 13 residues. Trimming cost V 3 bases and J 4 bases, with 12 bases left between them. CDR3 in amino acids: CSARTPGGETQYF. The CDR3 coding sequence is TGCAGTGCTAGGACCCCCGGGGGAGAGACCCAGTACTTC.

This clonotype was detected many times. CDR3 bases: TGTGCCAGCAGGAGGAACGCCGGGACAGCTAACTATGGCTACACCTTC. Amino acids: CASRRNAGTANYGYTF. The rearrangement links TRBV5-4 to TRBJ1-2; 7 bases agree with TRBD1. The CDR3 extends over 16 amino acids. V was pared by 5 bases and J by 0 bases, with 10 bases of the junction left unmatched. Germline assignment: CDR1 SGHNT and CDR2 YYREEE (reference sequence).

This clonotype was recorded at least ten times. The chain uses TRBV20-1 and TRBJ2-7; D is ambiguous. Trimming pared 3 bases from V and 2 bases from J, leaving 8 bases between. This CDR3 spans 12 amino acids. Germline CDR1 and CDR2: DFQATT and SNEGSKA (reference sequence). DNA for the CDR3: TGCAGTGCTAGTATCATTCCCTACGAGCAGTACTTC. This codes for CSASIIPYEQYF.

The gene calls are TRBV14 and TRBJ2-1; D unresolved. CDR1 SGHDN and CDR2 FVKESK come from the germline V gene. CDR3 length equals 16 residues. Deletions cut 0 bases from V and 8 bases from J, with 17 bases between. CDR3 bases: TGTGCCAGCAGCCAAGACCGACCCCCGCAAGGGTATGAGCAGTTCTTC. Translation gives CASSQDRPPQGYEQFF.

This clonotype was picked up a small number of times. The rearrangement joins TRBV5-1 to TRBJ2-7; the D call may be TRBD1 or TRBD2 (7 bases each). The CDR3 runs to 17 residues. Per the germline V gene, CDR1 is SGHRS and CDR2 is YFSETQ. V was pared by 3 bases and J by 1 base, with 20 bases between. The CDR3 region has the DNA TGCGCCAGCAGCTATTGGACAGGAGCGGGGACTTCCTACGAGCAGTACTTC. Its protein product is CASSYWTGAGTSYEQYF.

This clonotype was counted many times. The rearrangement joins TRBV20-1 to TRBJ2-4; 9 bases line up with TRBD2. Germline values: CDR1 DFQATT, CDR2 SNEGSKA (reference sequence). Trimming removed 5 bases from V and 2 bases from J; junction bases left unmatched: 7. This CDR3 comprises 15 residues. CDR3 loop: CSASGASGTKNIQYF. CDR3 DNA sequence: TGCAGTGCTTCAGGAGCTAGCGGGACCAAAAACATTCAGTACTTC.

This chain connects TRBV21-1 to TRBJ2-1. TRBV21-1 has pseudogene status. This CDR3 region has 15 residues. Here the CDR3 reads CASSKARGSYNEQFF. The CDR3 DNA reads as TGTGCCAGCAGCAAAGCCAGGGGTTCCTACAATGAGCAGTTCTTC.

The CDR3 spells CASSFAGEFEYF. CDR3 nucleotides: TGTGCCAGCAGTTTTGCGGGAGAGTTCGAGTACTTC. The chain has TRBV12-3 or TRBV12-4 and TRBJ2-7; TRBD2 matches 7 bases. CDR3 length: 12 amino acids. V lost 3 bases and J lost 11; bases outside the gene matches: 7.

Only a few counts were recorded for this clonotype. The V and J genes are TRBV4-2 and TRBJ2-2; 10 nucleotides match TRBD2. The CDR3 covers 17 residues. Germline trimming cut 4 bases from V and 3 bases from J; bases unmatched to any gene: 8. The germline V gene encodes CDR1 LGHNA and CDR2 YNFKEQ. As DNA, the CDR3 is TGTGCCAGCAGCCTTTTCCCAGCGGGAGGGGACACCGGGGAGCTGTTTTTT. Its protein product is CASSLFPAGGDTGELFF.

This clonotype was recorded once. At one end the junction does not follow the germline gene, possibly because of a read error. V gene TRBV10-3 combines with J gene TRBJ2-6, with 12 bases aligning to TRBD2. There are 21 residues in the CDR3. Per germline, CDR1 ENHRY and CDR2 SYGVKD. The CDR3 reads CAISESGTSGPRTSGADVLTF. DNA for the CDR3: TGTGCCATCAGTGAGTCGGGGACTAGCGGGCCTCGCACTTCTGGGGCCGACGTCCTGACTTTC.

This clonotype was detected many times. Here the CDR3 reads CSARSIAGGHSYNEQFF. For the CDR3, the DNA is TGCAGTGCGAGAAGTATAGCGGGAGGGCACTCCTACAATGAGCAGTTCTTC. The chain recombines TRBV20-1 with TRBJ2-1; 11 nucleotides agree with TRBD2. Per germline, CDR1 DFQATT and CDR2 SNEGSKA (reference sequence). The CDR3 totals 17 residues. V shed 6 bases and J 0 bases; nucleotides not matched to a gene: 10.

This clonotype has just a few counts. This chain connects TRBV29-1 to TRBJ2-3; TRBD1 matches at 10 bases. Germline V CDR1 and CDR2: SQVTM, ANQGSEA. The CDR3 is made up of 15 amino acids. V trimming: 8 bases; J trimming: 6 bases; junction bases outside the gene matches: 14. The CDR3 bases are TGCAGCACTTACCCGGGACAGGGGTTACGGGATACGCAGTATTTT. Translating gives CSTYPGQGLRDTQYF.

There are a few counts of this clonotype. The chain recombines TRBV10-3 with TRBJ2-5; TRBD2 matches 8 bases. Germline V gene sequence: CDR1 ENHRY, CDR2 SYGVKD. Trimming cost V 4 bases and J 0 bases; bases outside gene matches: 16. This CDR3 has 19 amino acids. Written as DNA, the CDR3 is TGTGCCATCAGTGGCGGGTGGCTAGCGGGCATACTGTACCAAGAGACCCAGTACTTC. Encoded protein: CAISGGWLAGILYQETQYF.

This clonotype was detected many times. This sequence joins TRBV20-1 and TRBJ2-7; D not resolved. Between the trimmed V and J ends, which lost 7 bases and 2 bases, there was a span of 9 bases. The CDR3 sequence is 11 residues long. Germline loops: CDR1 DFQATT, CDR2 SNEGSKA (reference sequence). As DNA, the CDR3 is TGCAGTGGGGGTAGGACCTACGAGCAGTACTTC. It translates to CSGGRTYEQYF.

This clonotype appeared a few times. The chain employs TRBV6-1 and TRBJ1-3; TRBD1 agrees at 10 bases. Trimming cost V 6 bases and J 0 bases; bases outside gene matches: 8. This CDR3 is 17 amino acids long. Germline V CDR1 and CDR2: MNHNS, SASEGT. The CDR3, as DNA: TGTGCCAGCAGCCCCGGGACAGGGGTCCCCTCTGGAAACACCATATATTTT. Protein product: CASSPGTGVPSGNTIYF.